This TCR beta chain was captured by sequencing in a study of blood T cell repertoires in COVID-19. Looking at the study overall: Researchers got acute and convalescent COVID-19 samples from the United States, Italy and Spain. Sample material is recorded as cDNA or gDNA derived from T cells, B-cell-depleted T cells, or PBMCs.

V was cut by 1 base and J by 0 bases, with 13 bases left in between. The V gene's germline CDR1 is LNHDA and CDR2 SQIVND (reference sequence). CDR3 length: 18 amino acids. In the original processing: Estimates of nucleated cell counts were drawn from the amplification of reference gene primers. Assay: immunoSEQ multiplex PCR; the TCRdb copy retains only in-frame clones and omits some. V, J and clone size were drawn from that table, and D and trimming were deduced from the DNA. Among 53,000 or so clones, over 90% were seen once, and the ten largest hold more than 3%. Material for sequencing was peripheral blood. This chain joins TRBV19 and TRBJ2-6; D possibly corresponds to TRBD1 (5 bases). The origin of this receptor is a human donor in a cohort sampled during active COVID-19. CDR3 in amino acids: CASSIGGRVFSGANVLTF. The DNA for the CDR3 is TGTGCCAGTAGTATAGGGGGCAGGGTCTTCTCTGGGGCCAACGTCCTGACTTTC.